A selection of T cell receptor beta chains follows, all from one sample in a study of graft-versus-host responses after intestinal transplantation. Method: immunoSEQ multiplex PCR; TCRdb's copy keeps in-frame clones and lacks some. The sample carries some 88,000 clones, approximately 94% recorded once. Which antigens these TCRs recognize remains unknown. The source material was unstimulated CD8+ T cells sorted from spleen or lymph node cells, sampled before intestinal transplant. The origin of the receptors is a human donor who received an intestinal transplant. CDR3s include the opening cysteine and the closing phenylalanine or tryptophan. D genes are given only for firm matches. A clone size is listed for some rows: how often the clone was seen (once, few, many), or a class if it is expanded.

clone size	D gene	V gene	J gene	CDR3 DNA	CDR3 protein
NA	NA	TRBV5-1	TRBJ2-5	TGCGCCAGCAGCTTGGATCATCCAGAGACCCAGTACTTC	CASSLDHPETQYF
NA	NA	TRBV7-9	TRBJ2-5	TGTGCCAGCAGCTTATCCTCCAGGGGACAAATCGAAGAGACCCAGTACTTC	CASSLSSRGQIEETQYF
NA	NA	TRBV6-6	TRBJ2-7	TGTGCCGGGGGGGACAACTCCTACGAGCAGTACTTC	CAGGDNSYEQYF
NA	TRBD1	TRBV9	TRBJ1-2	TGTGCCAGCAGCGCGTCCGGGACAGTGAACTATGGCTACACCTTC	CASSASGTVNYGYTF
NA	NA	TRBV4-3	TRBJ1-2	TGCGCCAGCAGCCAAGATTCCTCGGTTTCCCCTTATGGCTACACCTTC	CASSQDSSVSPYGYTF
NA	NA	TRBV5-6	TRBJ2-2	TGTGCCAGCAGCTTGGGTCAGGGCGTCTGGGAGCTGTTTTTT	CASSLGQGVWELFF
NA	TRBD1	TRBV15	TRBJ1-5	TGTGCCACCGGCAGCACCGGGACAGTCAATCAGCCCCAGCATTTT	CATGSTGTVNQPQHF
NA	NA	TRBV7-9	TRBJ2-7	TGTGCCAGCAGCAAGCCGGGAAATATGTACGAGCAGTACTTC	CASSKPGNMYEQYF
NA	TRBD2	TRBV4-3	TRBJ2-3	TGCGCCAGCAGCCAAGAGGGTAGCTTGGCTAGCGGGGCCCTGTCGGATACGCAGTATTTT	CASSQEGSLASGALSDTQYF
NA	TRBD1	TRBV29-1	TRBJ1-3	TGCAGCGTCCACGGGACAGAAGGAAACACCATATATTTT	CSVHGTEGNTIYF
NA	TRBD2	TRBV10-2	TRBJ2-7	TGCGCCAGCAGACTAGCGGGGTCTTACGAGCAGTACTTC	CASRLAGSYEQYF
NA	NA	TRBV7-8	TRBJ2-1	TGTGCCAGCAGCTTAGCGGAAAACAGCTCCTACAATGAGCAGTTCTTC	CASSLAENSSYNEQFF
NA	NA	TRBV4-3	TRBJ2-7	TGCGCCAGCAGCCAATTTGCGGGGTACGAGCAGTACTTC	CASSQFAGYEQYF
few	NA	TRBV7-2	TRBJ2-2	TGTGCCAGCAGCTCCGAGGGGGGGTGGACCGGGGAGCTGTTTTTT	CASSSEGGWTGELFF
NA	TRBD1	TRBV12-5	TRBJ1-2	TGTGCTAGTGGCGTCGGGACAGGGGATGGCTACACCTTC	CASGVGTGDGYTF
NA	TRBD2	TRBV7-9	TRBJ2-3	TGTGCCAGCAGCTCGTCCTATGAGCGGGGGGGCCGGCAGTATTTT	CASSSSYERGGRQYF
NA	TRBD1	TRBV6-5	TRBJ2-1	TGTGCCAGCAGCGAACCGGGACAGCCCTTCAATGAGCAGTTCTTC	CASSEPGQPFNEQFF
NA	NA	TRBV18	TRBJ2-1	TGTGCCAGCTCACCCGCTAATAGATACAATGAGCAGTTCTTC	CASSPANRYNEQFF
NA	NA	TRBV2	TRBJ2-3	TGTGCCAGCAGTGTAACTGCAGAAAGCGGCACAGATACGCAGTATTTT	CASSVTAESGTDTQYF
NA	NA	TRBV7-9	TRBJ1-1	TGTGCCAGCAGCGCCGCTATGAACACTGAAGCTTTCTTT	CASSAAMNTEAFF
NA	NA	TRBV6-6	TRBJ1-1	TGTGCCAGCAGTTACGTCCGTTTAGGGAGCACTGAAGCTTTCTTT	CASSYVRLGSTEAFF
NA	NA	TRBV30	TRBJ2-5	TGTGCCTGGGGGGACATCCAAGAGACCCAGTACTTC	CAWGDIQETQYF
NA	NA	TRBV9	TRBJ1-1	TGTGCCAGCAGCGTAGGTTGGACAACGAACACTGAAGCTTTCTTT	CASSVGWTTNTEAFF
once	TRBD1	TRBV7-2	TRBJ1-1	TGTGCCAGCAGCGAGGGACAGCTGAACACTGAAGCTTTCTTT	CASSEGQLNTEAFF
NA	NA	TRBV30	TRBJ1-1	TGTGCCTGGAGTGTAAAGGGAGGCGGTGAAGCTTTCTTT	CAWSVKGGGEAFF
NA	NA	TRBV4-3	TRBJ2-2	TGCGCCAGCAGCCAAGATGACGGGGAACGCGGCGGGGAGCTGTTTTTT	CASSQDDGERGGELFF
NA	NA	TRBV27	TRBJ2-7	TGTGCCAGCGCGGGCAGCTCCTACGAGCAGTACTTC	CASAGSSYEQYF
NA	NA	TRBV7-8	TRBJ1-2	TGTGCCAGCAGTCCCACGCAGGGTCCGGCGAACTATGGCTACACCTTC	CASSPTQGPANYGYTF
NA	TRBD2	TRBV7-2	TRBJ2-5	TGTGCCAGCAGCTTGGGCAGGCTAGCGGGGGTACAAGAGACCCAGTACTTC	CASSLGRLAGVQETQYF
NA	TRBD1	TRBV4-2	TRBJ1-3	TGTGCCAGCAGCCAACCGACAGGGGGCTCTGGAAACACCATATATTTT	CASSQPTGGSGNTIYF
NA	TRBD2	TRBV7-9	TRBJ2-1	TGTGCCAGCAGCTCAAGCCACGAGGGGAGGGGATACAATGAGCAGTTCTTC	CASSSSHEGRGYNEQFF
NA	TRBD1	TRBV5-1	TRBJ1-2	TGCGCCAGCAGCTTCAGGACAGGGGGTAACTATGGCTACACCTTC	CASSFRTGGNYGYTF
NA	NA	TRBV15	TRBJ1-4	TGTGCCACGTCCTCTGGCCCTCCTAATGAAAAACTGTTTTTT	CATSSGPPNEKLFF
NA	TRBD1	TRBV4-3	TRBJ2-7	TGCGCCAGCAGCCACGCTGGGGACAGGATCGCCTACGAGCAGTACTTC	CASSHAGDRIAYEQYF
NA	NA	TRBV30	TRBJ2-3	TGTGCCTGGAGCGACTCAGGAGGTACAGATACGCAGTATTTT	CAWSDSGGTDTQYF
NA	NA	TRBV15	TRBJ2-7	TGTGCCACCAGCAGAGAACCGACTCCTTCCTACGAGCAGTACTTC	CATSREPTPSYEQYF
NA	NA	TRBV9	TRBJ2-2	TGTGCCAGTAATCGGGACACGAACACCGGGGAGCTGTTTTTT	CASNRDTNTGELFF
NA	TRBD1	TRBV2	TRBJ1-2	TGTGCCAGCAGTGAAGAGGTGACAGGGGAGATGGGCTACACCTTC	CASSEEVTGEMGYTF
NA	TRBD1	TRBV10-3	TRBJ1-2	TGTGCCATCGGGACAGGGAAAGATGGCTACACCTTC	CAIGTGKDGYTF
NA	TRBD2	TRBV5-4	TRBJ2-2	TGTGCCAGCAGCTTCGGGAGGACGGTGAACACCGGGGAGCTGTTTTTT	CASSFGRTVNTGELFF
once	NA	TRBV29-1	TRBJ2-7	TGCAGCGTAACGACAGATTACGAGCAGTACTTC	CSVTTDYEQYF
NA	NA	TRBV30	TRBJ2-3	TGTGCCTGGATAACAGGATACACAGATACGCAGTATTTT	CAWITGYTDTQYF
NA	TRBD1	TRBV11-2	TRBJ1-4	TGTGCCAGCAGGCTGACAGGGGCAACTAATGAAAAACTGTTTTTT	CASRLTGATNEKLFF
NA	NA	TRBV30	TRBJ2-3	TGTGCCTGGAGTGCCGTCGGAGCACAATCAGATACGCAGTATTTT	CAWSAVGAQSDTQYF
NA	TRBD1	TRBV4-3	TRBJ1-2	TGCGCCAGCAGCCAAGATTGGACAGGGGGCTCTGGCTACACCTTC	CASSQDWTGGSGYTF
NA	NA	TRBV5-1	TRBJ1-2	TGCGCCAGCAGCCAAGATAGGACAAGCAACTATGGCTACACCTTC	CASSQDRTSNYGYTF
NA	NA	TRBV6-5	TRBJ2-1	TGTGCCAGCAGTTGGGTCGCAGGGAATGAGCAGTTCTTC	CASSWVAGNEQFF
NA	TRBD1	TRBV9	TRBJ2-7	TGTGCCAGCAGCACGCCGAGGGGGACAGTAGACTACGAGCAGTACTTC	CASSTPRGTVDYEQYF
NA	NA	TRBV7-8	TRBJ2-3	TGTGCCAGCAGCTTAGGTTTTGGGGCGGACCAATACCGGTCCACAGATACGCAGTATTTT	CASSLGFGADQYRSTDTQYF
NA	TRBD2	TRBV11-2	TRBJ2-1	TGTGCCAGCAGCTTAATGATAGTAGCGGGGGGCGAGGTACATAATGAGCAGTTCTTC	CASSLMIVAGGEVHNEQFF